The rows below give T cell receptor beta chains drawn from one sample of a study of spatial heterogeneity in lung cancer. Via MiXCR, TCRdb re-called the 5' RACE reads, giving one row per CDR3 protein. The table shows about 7,900 distinct CDR3 sequences, with around 6.3% occurring only once. The sample here was lung tumor tissue, taken at surgery. The source of these receptors is a female donor with early-stage non-small cell lung cancer. Both conserved end residues are trimmed from each CDR3. Size tells how often a clone was seen, or its class if it is expanded.

CDR3: ASSLVPFQGENYEQY; J: TRBJ2-7; size: medium-sized; V: TRBV7-8
CDR3: ASSPTEAF; J: TRBJ1-1; size: few; V: TRBV9
CDR3: ASSYGLAVYEQY; J: TRBJ2-7; size: many; V: TRBV6-6
CDR3: ASRAGSNEQF; J: TRBJ2-1; size: many; V: TRBV11-2
CDR3: ASSPEGGRSTDTQY; J: TRBJ2-3; size: medium-sized; V: TRBV11-2
CDR3: ASSYKRGNQETQY; J: TRBJ2-5; size: medium-sized; V: TRBV6-6
CDR3: ASSVPTHNTEAF; J: TRBJ1-1; size: medium-sized; V: TRBV2
CDR3: AWSAGSDDIQY; J: TRBJ2-4; size: many; V: TRBV30
CDR3: GGGGTNTGELF; J: TRBJ2-2; size: many; V: TRBV12-3/TRBV12-4
CDR3: AWSVTGSTYGYT; J: TRBJ1-2; size: many; V: TRBV30
CDR3: ASSLQGGKETQY; J: TRBJ2-5; size: medium-sized; V: TRBV11-2
CDR3: ATRASGTYEQY; J: TRBJ2-7; size: medium-sized; V: TRBV6-6
CDR3: ASNRGRRETQY; J: TRBJ2-5; size: medium-sized; V: TRBV21-1
CDR3: ASSLRGGLKPDTQY; J: TRBJ2-3; size: medium-sized; V: TRBV7-6
CDR3: ASSQTGRGVNEQF; J: TRBJ2-1; size: medium-sized; V: TRBV4-2
CDR3: ASSKEGLRDTYEQY; J: TRBJ2-7; size: many; V: TRBV5-4
CDR3: ASKGQGDTDTQY; J: TRBJ2-3; size: many; V: TRBV6-1
CDR3: ASSLSLAGASAYEQY; J: TRBJ2-7; size: many; V: TRBV5-1
CDR3: ASSLGQGNGYT; J: TRBJ1-2; size: medium-sized; V: TRBV11-2
CDR3: SARVAGGQYEQY; J: TRBJ2-7; size: many; V: TRBV20-1
CDR3: ASSSTGVRSGANVLT; J: TRBJ2-6; size: medium-sized; V: TRBV5-6
CDR3: ASSSAGVGGELF; J: TRBJ2-2; size: many; V: TRBV7-6
CDR3: SARVTGGSHNSPLH; J: TRBJ1-6; size: medium-sized; V: TRBV20-1
CDR3: ASSQATGLAAPYNEQF; J: TRBJ2-1; size: many; V: TRBV14
CDR3: ASSSGTATEAF; J: TRBJ1-1; size: many; V: TRBV27
CDR3: ASSGVGGTDTQY; J: TRBJ2-3; size: many; V: TRBV13
CDR3: ASRLAGQETQY; J: TRBJ2-5; size: medium-sized; V: TRBV2
CDR3: ASSHRMRFLQPQH; J: TRBJ1-5; size: medium-sized; V: TRBV23-1
CDR3: ASSRTGNNEQF; J: TRBJ2-1; size: many; V: TRBV4-1